These T cell receptor beta chains were read from a single sample in a study of shared clonotypes between healthy human individuals. Here immunoSEQ multiplex PCR was the method, and the copy in TCRdb shows in-frame clones only, minus some. The data contain some 580,000 clones, 97% of them seen just once; the ten biggest clones take up around 0.06%. The sequenced sample consisted of naive CD4+ T cells sorted from blood. Every receptor here comes from a woman under 40 in good health. The CDR3 runs from the conserved cysteine through the conserved F or W. D genes are given only for firm matches. Clone sizes are given selectively: once, few, many, or a class where the clone is expanded.

>NA|NA|TRBV5-1|13|TRBJ1-5
CASSLRNGEPQHF
TGCGCCAGCAGCTTGAGAAACGGGGAGCCCCAGCATTTT
>TRBD2|NA|TRBV19|15|TRBJ2-1
CASNTIGLADNEQFF
TGTGCCAGTAACACCATAGGACTAGCGGACAATGAGCAGTTCTTC
>TRBD1|NA|TRBV7-3|18|TRBJ1-3
CASSPLSNTRDRGNTIYF
TGTGCCAGCAGCCCACTATCTAATACCCGGGACAGGGGGAACACCATATATTTT
>TRBD1|NA|TRBV28|12|TRBJ1-2
CASVVGTAGYTF
TGTGCCAGCGTCGTTGGGACAGCTGGCTACACCTTC
>TRBD1|NA|TRBV7-9|16|TRBJ1-2
CASSRYLDRGSYGYTF
TGTGCCAGCAGCCGATACCTAGACAGGGGGTCCTATGGCTACACCTTC
>NA|NA|TRBV28|15|TRBJ2-7
CASSLRPSVNYEQYF
TGTGCCAGCAGTTTGCGGCCCTCTGTTAACTACGAGCAGTACTTC
>NA|once|TRBV4-1|13|TRBJ2-1
CASSQGVDNEQFF
TGCGCCAGCAGCCAAGGGGTCGACAATGAGCAGTTCTTC
>TRBD2|once|TRBV6-6|15|TRBJ2-1
CASSQLAGAYNEQFF
TGTGCCAGCAGTCAACTAGCGGGAGCTTACAATGAGCAGTTCTTC
>TRBD2|NA|TRBV6-5|16|TRBJ2-5
CASSYPLLAGEETQYF
TGTGCCAGCAGTTACCCACTCCTAGCGGGGGAAGAGACCCAGTACTTC
>NA|NA|TRBV4-2|18|TRBJ1-4
CASSQEILAGVVNEKLFF
TGTGCCAGCAGCCAAGAGATCTTAGCGGGTGTTGTTAATGAAAAACTGTTTTTT